The following is a TCR beta chain sequence with its context. No antigen is known for it. Libraries were prepared by immunoSEQ multiplex PCR; TCRdb keeps only in-frame clonotypes and omits some of them. The profile covers some 100,000 clones, with 70% to 85% appearing a single time and around 6.5% taken by the ten largest. The data are from a study of PD-1 blockade in mismatch repair-deficient tumors. Background on the study: Patients had about eleven mismatch repair-deficient cancer types and were previously treated and progressing. Study-wide findings and caveats: Rapid post-treatment expansion, then contraction, generally preceding radiologic response, marked tumor-resident clones.

With V trimmed by 8 bases and J by 3 bases, 7 bases remained unmatched. The germline CDR1 and CDR2 sequences are SGHVS and FQNEAQ. The CDR3 extends over 13 amino acids. Every patient had mismatch repair deficiency by PCR or immunohistochemistry. The sample was peripheral blood, taken roughly eight months after starting pembrolizumab. The sequence came from an adult with mismatch repair-deficient cancer. This chain joins TRBV7-8 and TRBJ2-7, with TRBD1 matching 7 bases. CDR3 sequence reads: CASFRDSNYEQYF. CDR3 DNA sequence: TGTGCCAGCTTCCGGGACAGCAACTACGAGCAGTACTTC.